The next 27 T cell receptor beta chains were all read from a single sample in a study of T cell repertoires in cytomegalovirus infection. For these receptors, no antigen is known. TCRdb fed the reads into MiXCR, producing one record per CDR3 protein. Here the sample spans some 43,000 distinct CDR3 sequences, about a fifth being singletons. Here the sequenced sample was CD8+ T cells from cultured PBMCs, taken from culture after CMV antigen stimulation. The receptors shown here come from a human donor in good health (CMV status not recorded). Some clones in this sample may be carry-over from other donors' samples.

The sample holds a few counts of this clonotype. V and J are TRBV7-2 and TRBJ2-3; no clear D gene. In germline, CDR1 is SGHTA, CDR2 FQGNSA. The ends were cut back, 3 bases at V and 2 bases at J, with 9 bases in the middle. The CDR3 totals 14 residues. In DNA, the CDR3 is TGTGCCAGCAGCTTTGAAGTGTTCACAGATACGCAGTATTTT. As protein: CASSFEVFTDTQYF.

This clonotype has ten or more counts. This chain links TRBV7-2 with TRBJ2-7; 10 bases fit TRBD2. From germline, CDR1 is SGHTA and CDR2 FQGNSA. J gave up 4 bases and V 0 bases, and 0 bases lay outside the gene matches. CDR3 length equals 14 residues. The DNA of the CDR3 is TGTGCCAGCAGCTTAGCGACTAGCGGGTACGAGCAGTACTTC. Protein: CASSLATSGYEQYF.

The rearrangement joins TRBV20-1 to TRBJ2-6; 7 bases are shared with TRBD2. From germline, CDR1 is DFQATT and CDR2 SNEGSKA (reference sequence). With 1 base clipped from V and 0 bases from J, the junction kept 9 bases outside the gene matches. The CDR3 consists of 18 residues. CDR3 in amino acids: CSARGGRARNSGANVLTF. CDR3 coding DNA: TGCAGTGCTAGAGGTGGGAGGGCACGAAACTCTGGGGCCAACGTCCTGACTTTC.

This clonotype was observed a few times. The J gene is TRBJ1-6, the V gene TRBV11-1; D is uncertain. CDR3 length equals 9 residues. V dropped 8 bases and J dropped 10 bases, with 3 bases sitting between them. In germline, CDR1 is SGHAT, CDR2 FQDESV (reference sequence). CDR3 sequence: CASGSPLHF. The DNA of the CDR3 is TGTGCCAGCGGCTCACCCCTCCACTTT.

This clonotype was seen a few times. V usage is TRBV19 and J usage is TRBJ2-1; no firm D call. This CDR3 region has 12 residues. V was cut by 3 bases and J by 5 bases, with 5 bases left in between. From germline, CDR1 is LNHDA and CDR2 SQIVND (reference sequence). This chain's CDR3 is CASSIVDNEQFF. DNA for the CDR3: TGTGCCAGTAGTATCGTGGACAATGAGCAGTTCTTC. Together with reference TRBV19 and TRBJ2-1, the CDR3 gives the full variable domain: DGGITQSPKYLFRKEGQNVTLSCEQNLNHDAMYWYRQDPGQGLRLIYYSQIVNDFQKGDIAEGYSVSREKKESFPLTVTSAQKNPTAFYLCASSIVDNEQFFGPGTRLTVL.

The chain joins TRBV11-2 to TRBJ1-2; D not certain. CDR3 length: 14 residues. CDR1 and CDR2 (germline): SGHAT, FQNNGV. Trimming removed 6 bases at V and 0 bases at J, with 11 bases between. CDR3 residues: CASSLTDANYGYTF. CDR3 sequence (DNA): TGTGCCAGCAGTCTCACGGACGCTAACTATGGCTACACCTTC.

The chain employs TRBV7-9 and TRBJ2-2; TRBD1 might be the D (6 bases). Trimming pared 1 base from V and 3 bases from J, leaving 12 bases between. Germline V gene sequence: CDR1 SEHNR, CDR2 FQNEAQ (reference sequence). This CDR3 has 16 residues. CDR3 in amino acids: CASSLVRTAYTGELFF. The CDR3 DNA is TGTGCCAGCAGCTTAGTACGGACAGCGTACACCGGGGAGCTGTTTTTT.

The CDR3 reads CASSLRREARSEQFF. In DNA, the CDR3 is TGTGCCAGCAGCTTAAGGCGGGAGGCTAGGAGTGAGCAGTTCTTC. The chain is built from TRBV7-9 and TRBJ2-1, with 8 bases lining up with TRBD2. The V and J ends lost 2 bases and 9 bases, in that order; junction bases with no gene match: 9. The V gene's germline CDR1 is SEHNR and CDR2 FQNEAQ (reference sequence). This CDR3 comprises 15 residues.

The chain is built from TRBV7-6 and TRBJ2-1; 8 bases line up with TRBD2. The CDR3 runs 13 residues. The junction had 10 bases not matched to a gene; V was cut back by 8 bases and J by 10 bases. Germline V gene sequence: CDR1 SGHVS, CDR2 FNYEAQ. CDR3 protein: CASLPRSGSEQFF. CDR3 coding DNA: TGTGCCAGCCTCCCCCGAAGCGGGAGCGAGCAGTTCTTC. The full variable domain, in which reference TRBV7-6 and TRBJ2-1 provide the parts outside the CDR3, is GAGVSQSPRYKVTKRGQDVALRCDPISGHVSLYWYRQALGQGPEFLTYFNYEAQQDKSGLPNDRFSAERPEGSISTLTIQRTEQRDSAMYRCASLPRSGSEQFFGPGTRLTVL.

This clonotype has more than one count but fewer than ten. The CDR3 loop reads CAITGSQDYEQYF. For the CDR3, the DNA is TGTGCCATCACAGGCTCGCAGGACTACGAGCAGTACTTC. The chain is built from TRBV10-3 and TRBJ2-7; no reliable D call. V was pared by 7 bases and J by 3 bases, with 13 bases between. Germline CDR1 and CDR2: ENHRY and SYGVKD. The length of the CDR3 is 13 residues.

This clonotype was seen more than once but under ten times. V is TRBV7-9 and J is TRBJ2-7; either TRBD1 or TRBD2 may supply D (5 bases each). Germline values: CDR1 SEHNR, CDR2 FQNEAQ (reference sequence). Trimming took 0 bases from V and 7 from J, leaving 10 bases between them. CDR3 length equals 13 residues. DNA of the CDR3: TGTGCCAGCAGCTTAGCGGGGACCTGGGAGCAGTACTTC. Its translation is CASSLAGTWEQYF.

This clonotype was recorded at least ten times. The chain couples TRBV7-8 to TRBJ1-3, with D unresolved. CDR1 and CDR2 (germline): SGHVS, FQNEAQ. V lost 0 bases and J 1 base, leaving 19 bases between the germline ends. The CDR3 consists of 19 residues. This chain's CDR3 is CASSLASGVWGQSGNTIYF. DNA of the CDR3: TGTGCCAGCAGCTTAGCATCGGGTGTTTGGGGTCAATCTGGAAACACCATATATTTT.

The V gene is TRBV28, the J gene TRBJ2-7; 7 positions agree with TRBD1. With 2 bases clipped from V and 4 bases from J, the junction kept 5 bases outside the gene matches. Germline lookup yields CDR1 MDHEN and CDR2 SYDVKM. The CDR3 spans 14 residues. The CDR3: CASSLRQGSYEQYF. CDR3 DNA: TGTGCCAGCAGTTTAAGACAGGGATCGTACGAGCAGTACTTC. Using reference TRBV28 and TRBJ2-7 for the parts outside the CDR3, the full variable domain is DVKVTQSSRYLVKRTGEKVFLECVQDMDHENMFWYRQDPGLGLRLIYFSYDVKMKEKGDIPEGYSVSREKKERFSLILESASTNQTSMYLCASSLRQGSYEQYFGPGTRLTVT.

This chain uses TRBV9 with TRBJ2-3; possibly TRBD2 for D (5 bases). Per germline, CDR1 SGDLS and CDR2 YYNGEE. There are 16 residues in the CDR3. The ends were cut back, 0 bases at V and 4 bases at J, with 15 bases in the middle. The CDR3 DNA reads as TGTGCCAGCAGCGTAGGGCAGAGCGGAAGGGCAGATACGCAGTATTTT. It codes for CASSVGQSGRADTQYF.

The CDR3: CASSSAGGRNYGYTF. CDR3 nucleotide sequence: TGTGCCAGCAGCAGTGCTGGGGGCAGAAACTATGGCTACACCTTC. V and J are TRBV21-1 and TRBJ1-2; the table names TRBD1, a call not compared with the DNA. TRBV21-1 is recorded as a pseudogene. The CDR3 consists of 15 residues.

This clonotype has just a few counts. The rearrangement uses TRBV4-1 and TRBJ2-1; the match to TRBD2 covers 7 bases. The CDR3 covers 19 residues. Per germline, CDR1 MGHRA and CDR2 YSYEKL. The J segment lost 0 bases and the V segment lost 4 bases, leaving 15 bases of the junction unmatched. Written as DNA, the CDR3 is TGCGCCAGCAGCCCCGAGGGAGGGGTAGCGCGGAGCTCCTACAATGAGCAGTTCTTC. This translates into CASSPEGGVARSSYNEQFF.

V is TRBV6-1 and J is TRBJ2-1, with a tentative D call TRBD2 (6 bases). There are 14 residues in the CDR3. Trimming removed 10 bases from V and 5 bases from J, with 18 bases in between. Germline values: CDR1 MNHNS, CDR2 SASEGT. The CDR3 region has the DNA TGTGCCACCGAGCAGACTAGACTACACAATGAGCAGTTCTTC. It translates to CATEQTRLHNEQFF.

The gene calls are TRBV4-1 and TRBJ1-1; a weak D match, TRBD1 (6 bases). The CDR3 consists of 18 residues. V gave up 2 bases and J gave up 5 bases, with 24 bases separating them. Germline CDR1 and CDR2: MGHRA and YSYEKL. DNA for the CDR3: TGCGCCAGCAGCCAAAGTTCGACAGGTGCTTACCTGGGGACTGAAGCTTTCTTT. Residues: CASSQSSTGAYLGTEAFF.

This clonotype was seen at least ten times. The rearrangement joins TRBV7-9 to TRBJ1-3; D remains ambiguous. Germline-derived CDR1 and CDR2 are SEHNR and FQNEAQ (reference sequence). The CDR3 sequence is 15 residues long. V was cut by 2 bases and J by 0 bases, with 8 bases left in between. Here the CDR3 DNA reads TGTGCCAGCAGCTTAACACAAAACTCTGGAAACACCATATATTTT. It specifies CASSLTQNSGNTIYF.

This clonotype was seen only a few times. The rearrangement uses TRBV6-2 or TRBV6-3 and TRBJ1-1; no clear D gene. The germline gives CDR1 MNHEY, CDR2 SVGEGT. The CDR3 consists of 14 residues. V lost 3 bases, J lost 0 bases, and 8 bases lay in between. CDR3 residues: CASSYEGLNTEAFF. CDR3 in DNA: TGTGCCAGCAGTTATGAGGGATTGAACACTGAAGCTTTCTTT.

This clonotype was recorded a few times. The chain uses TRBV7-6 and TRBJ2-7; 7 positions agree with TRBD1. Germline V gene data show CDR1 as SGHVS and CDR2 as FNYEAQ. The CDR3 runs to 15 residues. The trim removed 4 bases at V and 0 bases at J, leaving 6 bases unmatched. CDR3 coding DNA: TGTGCCAGCAGCTATGGGACAGACAGCTCCTACGAGCAGTACTTC. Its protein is CASSYGTDSSYEQYF. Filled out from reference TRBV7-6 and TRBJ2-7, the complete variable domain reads GAGVSQSPRYKVTKRGQDVALRCDPISGHVSLYWYRQALGQGPEFLTYFNYEAQQDKSGLPNDRFSAERPEGSISTLTIQRTEQRDSAMYRCASSYGTDSSYEQYFGPGTRLTVT.

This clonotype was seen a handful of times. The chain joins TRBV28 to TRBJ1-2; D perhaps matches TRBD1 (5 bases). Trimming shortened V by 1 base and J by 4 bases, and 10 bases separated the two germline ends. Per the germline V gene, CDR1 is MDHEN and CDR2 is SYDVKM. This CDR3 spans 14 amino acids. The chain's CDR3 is CASSLSGFGYGYTF. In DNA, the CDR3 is TGTGCCAGCAGTTTATCAGGGTTCGGCTATGGCTACACCTTC.

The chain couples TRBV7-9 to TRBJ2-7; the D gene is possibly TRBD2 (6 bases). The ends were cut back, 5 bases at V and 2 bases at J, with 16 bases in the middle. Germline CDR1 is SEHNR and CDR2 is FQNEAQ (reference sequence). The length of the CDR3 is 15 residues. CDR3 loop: CASSRREGDTYEQYF. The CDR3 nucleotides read TGTGCCAGCAGCCGGCGGGAAGGGGATACCTACGAGCAGTACTTC.

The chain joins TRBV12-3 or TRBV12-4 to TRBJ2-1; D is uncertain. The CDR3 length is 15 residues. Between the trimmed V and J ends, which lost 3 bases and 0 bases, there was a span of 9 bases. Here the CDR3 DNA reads TGTGCCAGCAGTTTTCCCAGATACTCCTACAATGAGCAGTTCTTC. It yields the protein CASSFPRYSYNEQFF.

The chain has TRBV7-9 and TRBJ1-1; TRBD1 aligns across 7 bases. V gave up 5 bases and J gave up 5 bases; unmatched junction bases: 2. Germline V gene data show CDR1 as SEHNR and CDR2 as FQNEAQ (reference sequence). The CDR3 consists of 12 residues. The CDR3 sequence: CASSRGQTEAFF. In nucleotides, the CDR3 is TGTGCCAGCAGCCGGGGACAGACTGAAGCTTTCTTT.

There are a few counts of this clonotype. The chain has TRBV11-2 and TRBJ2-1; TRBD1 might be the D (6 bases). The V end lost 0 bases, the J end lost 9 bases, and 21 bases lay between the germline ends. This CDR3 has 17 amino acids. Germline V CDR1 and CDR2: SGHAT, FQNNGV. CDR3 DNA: TGTGCCAGCAGCTTAGATGCAGGGGTAACGGGGCTCGGTGAGCAGTTCTTC. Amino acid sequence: CASSLDAGVTGLGEQFF.

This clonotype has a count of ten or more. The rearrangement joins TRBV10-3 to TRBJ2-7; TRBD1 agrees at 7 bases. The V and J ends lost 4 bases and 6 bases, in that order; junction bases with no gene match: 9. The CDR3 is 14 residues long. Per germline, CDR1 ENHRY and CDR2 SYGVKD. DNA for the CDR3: TGTGCCATCAGTGTACAGGGGTCTCTGGCCGAGCAGTACTTC. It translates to CAISVQGSLAEQYF.